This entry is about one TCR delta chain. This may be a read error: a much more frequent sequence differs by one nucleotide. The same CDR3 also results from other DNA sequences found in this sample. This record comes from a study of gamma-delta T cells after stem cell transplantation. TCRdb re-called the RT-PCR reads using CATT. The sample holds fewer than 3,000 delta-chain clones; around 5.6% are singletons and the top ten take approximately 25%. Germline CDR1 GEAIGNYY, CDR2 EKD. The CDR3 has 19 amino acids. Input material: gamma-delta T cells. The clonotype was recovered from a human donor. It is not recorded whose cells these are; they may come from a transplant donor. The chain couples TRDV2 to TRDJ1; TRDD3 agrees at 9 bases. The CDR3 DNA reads TGCGCCTGTGACGCAATATCTTCCCAGTGGGGGATAGGATCCGATAAACTCATCTTT. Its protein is CACDAISSQWGIGSDKLIF.